This T cell receptor beta chain was profiled in a study of glioma-infiltrating T cells after dendritic cell vaccination. Across the whole study: Treatment, given 2003 to 2012, was autologous tumor lysate-pulsed dendritic cell vaccination.

Remarks on this clone: What it recognizes is unknown.

CDR1 MNHEY and CDR2 SMNVEV come from the germline V gene (reference sequence). After removal of 4 bases from V and 3 bases from J, the junction contained 9 bases not matched to a gene. The length of the CDR3 is 15 residues. The repertoire was sequenced with immunoSEQ multiplex PCR; TCRdb's copy has only in-frame clones and lacks some. In the table there are 72,000 or so clones, more than 75% of which are singletons. Time point specified: after dendritic cell vaccination, including at tumor progression/relapse. No glioblastoma patient carried an isocitrate dehydrogenase mutation. Study-wide points: Survival was not directly related to TCR clonality in these patients.

The gene calls are TRBV27 and TRBJ2-7; TRBD1 aligns across 7 bases. This TCR was recovered from a human donor with glioblastoma. This specimen was blood, taken after dendritic cell vaccination. CDR3 protein: CASSSTRTGDYEQYF. CDR3 DNA sequence: TGTGCCAGCAGTTCCACCAGGACAGGCGACTACGAGCAGTACTTC.